The rows below give T cell receptor beta chains drawn from one sample of a study of blood T cells in healthy people across ages. TCRdb fed the 5' RACE reads into MiXCR, producing one record per CDR3 protein. The table includes about 1 million distinct CDR3 sequences, under 30% detected once. These same records also appear under a second study, on T cells of mothers and their children.

The sequencing input was blood. The source is a girl aged 2 to 9 in good health. CDR3s include the opening cysteine and the closing phenylalanine or tryptophan. Each record gives: clone size, D gene, J gene, V gene, CDR3 protein, CDR3 DNA. D genes are given only for firm matches. Clone size is shown for a subset of rows, as once, few, many or a class of expanded clone.

few . TRBJ2-1 TRBV24-1 CATSDLGVPYNEQFF TGTGCCACCAGTGATCTGGGGGTCCCCTACAATGAGCAGTTCTTC
. TRBD1 TRBJ2-7 TRBV11-2 CASSLGQGVPEQYF TGTGCCAGCAGCTTAGGACAGGGAGTGCCCGAGCAGTACTTC
few TRBD2 TRBJ2-3 TRBV7-6 CASSQGLAGTSTDTQYF TGTGCCAGCAGCCAAGGACTAGCGGGGACTAGCACAGATACGCAGTATTTT
few TRBD2 TRBJ2-1 TRBV12-3/TRBV12-4 CASSPGLAGGLDEQFF TGTGCCAGCAGTCCGGGACTAGCGGGAGGTCTCGATGAGCAGTTCTTC
. . TRBJ2-3 TRBV29-1 CSVDNSGPGDTQYF TGCAGCGTTGATAACAGCGGCCCCGGGGATACGCAGTATTTT
. TRBD1 TRBJ2-5 TRBV5-1 CASSFPRGTDQETQYF TGCGCCAGCAGCTTCCCCAGGGGGACGGACCAAGAGACCCAGTACTTC
. . TRBJ2-1 TRBV29-1 CSVVEGLQEQFF TGCAGCGTTGTCGAGGGCCTGCAGGAGCAGTTCTTC
. . TRBJ2-5 TRBV7-9 CASSLVLNRETQYF TGTGCCAGCAGCTTAGTCCTAAACAGGGAGACCCAGTACTTC
few . TRBJ2-5 TRBV7-2 CASSWGDSQETQYF TGTGCCAGCAGCTGGGGGGACTCCCAAGAGACCCAGTACTTC
few . TRBJ1-4 TRBV12-3/TRBV12-4 CASSSMTRGGEKLFF TGTGCCAGCAGTTCAATGACCCGAGGTGGTGAAAAACTGTTTTTT
. . TRBJ2-2 TRBV20-1 CSATGADAAELFF TGCAGTGCTACGGGGGCCGACGCCGCGGAGCTGTTTTTT
few . TRBJ2-7 TRBV3-1 CASNLPGVGHEQCF TGTGCCAGCAATCTTCCAGGGGTTGGGCACGAGCAGTGCTTC
many . TRBJ1-1 TRBV7-2 CASSLSENTEAFF TGTGCCAGCAGTTTGTCAGAGAACACTGAAGCTTTCTTT
few . TRBJ2-2 TRBV3-1 CASSQGAGFWLFF TGTGCCAGCAGCCAAGGAGCGGGTTTTTGGCTGTTTTTT
. . TRBJ2-5 TRBV2 CASSEGSEETQYF TGTGCCAGCAGTGAGGGTAGCGAAGAGACCCAGTACTTC
. TRBD1 TRBJ1-1 TRBV3-1 CASSHSDRDTEAFF TGTGCCAGCAGCCATTCCGACAGGGACACTGAAGCCTTCTTT
. . TRBJ2-1 TRBV5-6 CASSWGSEDEQFF TGTGCCAGCAGCTGGGGGTCCGAGGATGAGCAGTTCTTC
. TRBD2 TRBJ2-5 TRBV4-2 CASSQDLVAGGIQETQYF TGTGCCAGCAGCCAAGATCTTGTGGCGGGAGGGATTCAAGAGACCCAGTACTTC
. . TRBJ2-3 TRBV7-2 CASSRDTSTDTQYF TGTGCCAGCAGCCGAGACACCAGCACAGATACGCAGTATTTT
. . TRBJ2-5 TRBV27 CASSPWGSQETQYF TGTGCCAGCAGTCCGTGGGGCTCCCAAGAGACCCAGTACTTC
. . TRBJ2-5 TRBV10-3 CAISESKFEETQYF TGTGCCATCAGTGAGTCGAAATTCGAGGAGACCCAGTACTTC
. . TRBJ2-5 TRBV12-3/TRBV12-4 CATLGVQETQYF TGTGCCACCCTCGGGGTCCAAGAGACCCAGTACTTC
. TRBD2 TRBJ2-7 TRBV27 CASSPVPSRLAEQVYEQYF TGTGCCAGCAGTCCTGTGCCCTCGCGACTAGCGGAGCAAGTCTACGAGCAGTACTTC
. TRBD2 TRBJ2-4 TRBV2 CATLAGTMVIQYF TGTGCCACCCTGGCCGGGACTATGGTCATTCAGTACTTC
few . TRBJ1-4 TRBV6-6 CASGNPGTNEKLFF TGTGCCAGCGGGAACCCAGGAACTAATGAAAAACTGTTTTTT
. . TRBJ1-4 TRBV7-2 CASSLAGRFNEKLFF TGTGCCAGCAGCTTAGCGGGACGGTTTAATGAAAAACTGTTTTTT
. . TRBJ2-5 TRBV7-2 CASSFKPPPGGGETQYF TGTGCCAGCAGCTTCAAACCCCCCCCAGGAGGAGGAGAGACCCAGTACTTC
. . TRBJ2-2 TRBV20-1 CSARGDGGNTGELFF TGCAGTGCTAGAGGGGATGGGGGAAACACCGGGGAGCTGTTTTTT
. TRBD2 TRBJ2-3 TRBV20-1 CSARLAGADTQYF TGCAGTGCTAGACTAGCGGGAGCAGATACGCAGTATTTT
few . TRBJ2-5 TRBV15 CATSRELVSQETQYF TGTGCCACCAGCAGAGAACTGGTCTCTCAAGAGACCCAGTACTTC
. TRBD2 TRBJ2-7 TRBV18 CASSPATSGDEQYF TGTGCCAGCTCACCCGCGACTAGCGGGGACGAGCAGTACTTC
. . TRBJ1-1 TRBV29-1 CSAGGLTGNTEAFF TGCAGCGCGGGAGGACTCACAGGGAACACTGAAGCTTTCTTT
. . TRBJ2-3 TRBV20-1 CSARLDSTDTQYF TGCAGTGCTAGACTTGATTCCACAGATACGCAGTATTTT
. . TRBJ1-3 TRBV12-3/TRBV12-4 CASSSFYGNTIYF TGTGCCAGCAGTTCCTTTTATGGAAACACCATATATTTT